Shown below are 21 T cell receptor beta chains from a single sample sequenced in a study of cytomegalovirus exposure and HLA in healthy donors (dated 2017 in TCRdb). The library was built by means of the immunoSEQ multiplex PCR assay. The multiplex PCR relied on a mix of 60 forward primers for TCR Vbeta segments and 13 reverse primers for TCR Jbeta segments. TCRdb provides this immuneACCESS table in a form limited to in-frame rearrangements. Some clones are lacking; in checked studies, under half of them reflect an unresolved V gene, and why the rest are absent is not known. The sample table records 90,000 to 100,000 clones; around 77% of these occur just once. The top ten clonotypes cover roughly 8% of the sample. Sequencing used PBMCs. The receptors were gathered from a female donor in good health and CMV-seronegative.

This chain links TRBV19 with TRBJ2-3; 11 nucleotides align to TRBD2. Germline trimming cut 8 bases from V and 3 bases from J; bases unmatched to any gene: 7. The CDR3 spans 15 residues. From germline, CDR1 is LNHDA and CDR2 SQIVND (reference sequence). The CDR3 is CASRLAGGPTDTQYF. CDR3 in DNA: TGTGCCAGTCGATTAGCGGGAGGGCCTACAGATACGCAGTATTTT.

The V call is TRBV11-2, the J call TRBJ2-7, with 12 bases that match TRBD1. The CDR3 loop spans 16 amino acids. Trimming cost V 3 bases and J 0 bases; bases outside gene matches: 3. Germline V CDR1 and CDR2: SGHAT, FQNNGV. CDR3 DNA sequence: TGTGCCAGCAGCTTGCCGGGACAGGGGGCCTCCTACGAGCAGTACTTC. Its translation is CASSLPGQGASYEQYF.

This chain links TRBV27 with TRBJ2-5, with a possible D match to TRBD2 (6 bases). TRBJ2-7 explains the end of the DNA better; the J call may be wrong. CDR3 length equals 13 residues. Germline V gene sequence: CDR1 MNHEY, CDR2 SMNVEV (reference sequence). The CDR3 DNA is TGTGCCAGCAATAGCGGAAAATCCTACGAGCAGTACTTC. Amino acids: CASNSGKSYEQYF.

This chain uses TRBV30 with TRBJ2-2; possible D gene TRBD1, 5 bases. Germline CDR1 and CDR2: GTSNPN and SVGIG (reference sequence). This CDR3 spans 16 amino acids. V shed 5 bases and J shed 4 bases, with 20 bases lying between them. CDR3 residues: CAWSRARVRPTGELFF. As DNA, the CDR3 is TGTGCCTGGTCTCGGGCCAGGGTCCGTCCCACCGGGGAGCTGTTTTTT.

The chain has TRBV9 and TRBJ1-2, with TRBD1 identical over 7 bases. This CDR3 is built from 15 residues. Trimming took 4 bases from V and 2 from J; bases not matched to a gene: 8. The germline CDR1 and CDR2 sequences are SGDLS and YYNGEE. The CDR3 DNA reads TGTGCCAGCAGCCCCCGGGCAGGGGGAAACTATGGCTACACCTTC. Its protein is CASSPRAGGNYGYTF.

The chain joins TRBV11-3 to TRBJ2-3; 9 positions agree with TRBD1. CDR3 length: 15 residues. Unmatched junction bases numbered 3, after V lost 1 base and J lost 4 bases. The germline V gene has CDR1 SGHNT and CDR2 YENEEA. As DNA, the CDR3 is TGTGCCAGCAGCTTAGGTGGACAGGGGTCAGATACGCAGTATTTT. As protein: CASSLGGQGSDTQYF. Variable domain in full (rest from reference TRBV11-3 and TRBJ2-3): EAGVVQSPRYKIIEKKQPVAFWCNPISGHNTLYWYLQNLGQGPELLIRYENEEAVDDSQLPKDRFSAERLKGVDSTLKIQPAELGDSAVYLCASSLGGQGSDTQYFGPGTRLTVL.

The chain combines TRBV6-5 with TRBJ2-2, with D perhaps matching TRBD1 (6 bases). The V gene's germline CDR1 is MNHEY and CDR2 SVGAGI. V lost 4 bases and J 6 bases, leaving 9 bases between the germline ends. This CDR3 has 13 residues. CDR3 sequence reads: CASSLQGAGELFF. DNA of the CDR3: TGTGCCAGCAGTTTACAGGGAGCCGGGGAGCTGTTTTTT.

This clone was recorded only once. The rearrangement joins TRBV5-4 to TRBJ2-3; 7 bases agree with TRBD2. The CDR3 consists of 12 residues. The V and J ends lost 4 bases and 7 bases, in that order; junction bases with no gene match: 3. The V gene's germline CDR1 is SGHNT and CDR2 YYREEE (reference sequence). The DNA of the CDR3 is TGTGCCAGCAGCCCGCGGGAGAATACGCAGTATTTT. Translated, it gives CASSPRENTQYF.

The chain combines TRBV28 with TRBJ1-4; a possible D gene is TRBD1 (6 bases). Per germline, CDR1 MDHEN and CDR2 SYDVKM. Trimming took off 6 bases at V and 13 bases at J, with 24 bases between the two ends. This CDR3 has 15 amino acids. For the CDR3, the DNA is TGTGCCAGCAGCGCAGGGAGGGGGGCGCGGCGTTTACTGTTTTTT. It codes for CASSAGRGARRLLFF.

This chain connects TRBV5-4 to TRBJ2-1, with D perhaps matching TRBD2 (5 bases). Germline V lookup: CDR1 SGHNT, CDR2 YYREEE (reference sequence). Deletions cut 0 bases from V and 10 bases from J, with 14 bases between. The CDR3 totals 14 residues. The CDR3 coding sequence is TGTGCCAGCAGCTTGGGACTATACACCGGGGAGCAGTTCTTC. This sequence encodes CASSLGLYTGEQFF. Together with reference TRBV5-4 and TRBJ2-1, the CDR3 gives the full variable domain: ETGVTQSPTHLIKTRGQQVTLRCSSQSGHNTVSWYQQALGQGPQFIFQYYREEENGRGNFPPRFSGLQFPNYSSELNVNALELDDSALYLCASSLGLYTGEQFFGPGTRLTVL.

This clone came up a few times. The J gene is TRBJ1-5, the V gene TRBV9, with 8 bases aligning to TRBD1. Trimming took 4 bases from V and 1 from J; bases not matched to a gene: 4. Germline CDR1 and CDR2: SGDLS and YYNGEE. This CDR3 has 15 residues. CDR3 coding DNA: TGTGCCAGCAGCTTATCAGGGGGCAGCAATCAGCCCCAGCATTTT. The encoded protein is CASSLSGGSNQPQHF.

The genes are TRBV5-8 and TRBJ1-1; a possible D gene is TRBD1 (5 bases). The CDR3 sequence is 17 residues long. The germline gives CDR1 SGHTS, CDR2 YDEGEE. With 2 bases removed from V and 1 base from J, the gap between germline ends came to 18 bases. The DNA for the CDR3 is TGTGCCAGCAGCTTCCCGACCACCGGGACTAAGAACACTGAAGCTTTCTTT. This translates into CASSFPTTGTKNTEAFF.

The chain carries TRBV5-6 and TRBJ1-3; D gene ambiguous. Trimming left V 2 bases short and J 7 bases short, with 16 bases between. This CDR3 is 15 amino acids long. Germline CDR1 is SGHDT and CDR2 is YYEEEE. The CDR3 bases are TGTGCCAGCAGCTTTTGGAGGGCCACCGGGAACACCATATATTTT. Protein product: CASSFWRATGNTIYF.

There are a few counts of this clone. This rearrangement joins TRBV5-1 to TRBJ2-7; 7 bases are shared with TRBD2. Losses at the gene ends were 4 bases for V and 0 bases for J; bases not matched to a gene: 10. CDR1 SGHRS and CDR2 YFSETQ come from the germline V gene. The CDR3 has 16 residues. CDR3 bases: TGCGCCAGCAGCCCCCACCTTGGCGGGAGCTCCTACGAGCAGTACTTC. It encodes CASSPHLGGSSYEQYF.

This sequence joins TRBV19 and TRBJ2-3; weak D call: TRBD1 (6 bases). The V and J ends lost 3 bases and 0 bases respectively, with 10 bases between them. The CDR3 is 15 residues long. Looked up from germline, CDR1 is LNHDA and CDR2 is SQIVND (reference sequence). CDR3: CASSMDRTSTDTQYF. CDR3 DNA: TGTGCCAGTAGTATGGACAGAACAAGCACAGATACGCAGTATTTT. Drawing the rest from reference TRBV19 and TRBJ2-3, the complete variable domain is DGGITQSPKYLFRKEGQNVTLSCEQNLNHDAMYWYRQDPGQGLRLIYYSQIVNDFQKGDIAEGYSVSREKKESFPLTVTSAQKNPTAFYLCASSMDRTSTDTQYFGPGTRLTVL.

This chain links TRBV2 with TRBJ1-1; D gene uncertain. From germline, CDR1 is SNHLY and CDR2 FYNNEI. CDR3 length: 13 residues. V dropped 7 bases and J dropped 1 base, with 10 bases sitting between them. CDR3 in DNA: TGTGCCAGCAACCAACAGACGAACACTGAAGCTTTCTTT. Encoded protein: CASNQQTNTEAFF.

This clone appeared a single time. The CDR3 spells CASSGPTGKGDGYTF. DNA of the CDR3: TGTGCCAGCAGCGGCCCGACAGGGAAGGGAGATGGCTACACCTTC. The chain couples TRBV5-7 to TRBJ1-2, with 7 nucleotides matching TRBD1. TRBV5-7 is an ORF; its function is uncertain. Trimming at V came to 4 bases and at J to 6 bases, leaving 12 bases not matched to a gene. This CDR3 spans 15 amino acids.

This sequence joins TRBV11-2 and TRBJ2-7; D is undetermined. V was clipped by 3 bases and J by 2 bases, with 11 bases between them. This CDR3 contains 14 residues. Germline V gene data show CDR1 as SGHAT and CDR2 as FQNNGV. Here the CDR3 DNA reads TGTGCCAGCAGCTTTACAGCCTATACCTACGAGCAGTACTTC. Translated: CASSFTAYTYEQYF.

The chain recombines TRBV2 with TRBJ1-2, with 9 positions matching TRBD1. Germline trimming cut 5 bases from V and 8 bases from J; bases unmatched to any gene: 9. The V gene's germline CDR1 is SNHLY and CDR2 FYNNEI. The CDR3 is 14 amino acids. The CDR3 nucleotides are TGTGCCAGCAGTCGGGACAGGGAAACGTCCGGCTACACCTTC. It translates to CASSRDRETSGYTF.

The V gene is TRBV5-4, the J gene TRBJ1-1; D possibly corresponds to TRBD1 (6 bases). CDR1 is SGHNT and CDR2 is YYREEE in the germline V gene (reference sequence). Trimming took 4 bases from V and 4 from J, leaving 20 bases between them. CDR3 size: 16 residues. As DNA, the CDR3 is TGTGCCAGCAGCCCTAACTATGGGACATATAGCACTGAAGCTTTCTTT. Protein product: CASSPNYGTYSTEAFF.

The gene calls are TRBV9 and TRBJ2-2; possible D gene TRBD2, 6 bases. The CDR3 contains 15 residues. Trimming pared 7 bases from V and 0 bases from J, leaving 13 bases between. Germline assignment: CDR1 SGDLS and CDR2 YYNGEE. As DNA, the CDR3 is TGTGCCAGCGCAATGGAGGGTACGAACACCGGGGAGCTGTTTTTT. Translated, it gives CASAMEGTNTGELFF.